The 18 T cell receptor beta chains below were found in one sample sequenced in a study of blood T cell repertoires in COVID-19. The data were produced by immunoSEQ multiplex PCR, yet TCRdb's version contains in-frame clones alone and is incomplete. The sample lists 45,000 to 50,000 clones; around 80% were seen once. Sequencing used peripheral blood. These receptors were obtained from an older man in a cohort sampled during active COVID-19.

The chain joins TRBV3-1 (or the pseudogene TRBV3-2) to TRBJ2-2; 7 nucleotides match TRBD2. CDR1 and CDR2 (germline): LGHDT, YNNKEL (reference sequence). The V and J ends lost 0 bases and 0 bases, in that order; junction bases with no gene match: 1. This CDR3 is 16 amino acids long. The CDR3 DNA follows: TGTGCCAGCAGCCAAGATCGGGGGGCGAACACCGGGGAGCTGTTTTTT. Protein product: CASSQDRGANTGELFF.

This clone has just one count. This chain uses TRBV29-1 with TRBJ1-1, with unresolved D. The CDR3 consists of 12 residues. V was clipped by 4 bases and J by 6 bases, with 12 bases between them. The germline V gene encodes CDR1 SQVTM and CDR2 ANQGSEA. The CDR3 sequence: CSVGRLGAEAFF. DNA for the CDR3: TGCAGCGTTGGCCGCCTAGGTGCTGAAGCTTTCTTT.

The chain joins TRBV6-5 to TRBJ2-7; D is possibly TRBD2 (5 bases). V gave up 10 bases and J gave up 0 bases, with 13 bases separating them. Germline V gene data show CDR1 as MNHEY and CDR2 as SVGAGI. This CDR3 contains 13 residues. The CDR3 here is CATRRTPSYEQYF. CDR3 bases: TGTGCCACCCGACGGACTCCCTCCTACGAGCAGTACTTC.

This clone was seen only once. One end of the junction fails to match germline, which may point to a read error. V and J are TRBV6-1 and TRBJ2-6; 7 bases match TRBD2. The germline CDR1 and CDR2 sequences are MNHNS and SASEGT. CDR3 size: 12 residues. The CDR3 DNA sequence: TGTGCCAGCAGTGACCGACAGTCTCGGGAGGCTTTC. Translating gives CASSDRQSREAF.

The V and J genes are TRBV7-9 and TRBJ2-1, with 10 bases fitting TRBD1. V shed 6 bases and J 6 bases; nucleotides not matched to a gene: 8. The germline V gene has CDR1 SEHNR and CDR2 FQNEAQ (reference sequence). There are 15 residues in the CDR3. For the CDR3, the DNA is TGTGCCAGCAGGCCGGACAGGGGGTTGAGCAATGAGCAGTTCTTC. Translating gives CASRPDRGLSNEQFF.

The chain links TRBV7-8 to TRBJ1-5, with D possibly TRBD1 on 5 matching bases. Germline CDR1 reads SGHVS; CDR2 reads FQNEAQ. This CDR3 has 17 residues. V was trimmed by 3 bases and J by 4 bases, leaving 19 bases between them. CDR3 amino acids: CASSFAIATAANQPQHF. The CDR3 DNA is TGTGCCAGCAGCTTTGCGATTGCGACAGCCGCTAATCAGCCCCAGCATTTT.

The chain carries TRBV27 and TRBJ2-5; 9 bases fit TRBD1. CDR1 and CDR2 from the germline V gene are MNHEY and SMNVEV (reference sequence). The CDR3 spans 14 residues. V lost 6 bases to trimming and J lost 4 bases; unmatched junction nucleotides: 6. CDR3 in amino acids: CASRRGTGRETQYF. The CDR3 region has the DNA TGTGCCAGCAGACGTGGGACAGGGCGAGAGACCCAGTACTTC.

This rearrangement joins TRBV5-1 to TRBJ1-6, with TRBD1 matching 9 bases. The CDR3 sequence is 20 residues long. Germline lookup yields CDR1 SGHRS and CDR2 YFSETQ. The V gene end was trimmed by 1 base and the J gene end by 0 bases; junction bases not matched to a gene: 11. The CDR3 DNA follows: TGCGCCAGCAGCTTGACGACACAGGGGGCCGGAAGCTCCTATAATTCACCCCTCCACTTT. This translates into CASSLTTQGAGSSYNSPLHF.

V usage is TRBV5-4 and J usage is TRBJ1-1, with D perhaps matching TRBD1 (5 bases). This CDR3 contains 15 residues. Trimming left V 4 bases short and J 1 base short, with 14 bases between. Germline V CDR1 and CDR2: SGHNT, YYREEE (reference sequence). Here the CDR3 reads CASSRGLDKNTEAFF. The CDR3 DNA reads as TGTGCCAGCAGCAGGGGCCTGGACAAGAACACTGAAGCTTTCTTT. Full variable domain (missing parts from reference TRBV5-4 and TRBJ1-1): ETGVTQSPTHLIKTRGQQVTLRCSSQSGHNTVSWYQQALGQGPQFIFQYYREEENGRGNFPPRFSGLQFPNYSSELNVNALELDDSALYLCASSRGLDKNTEAFFGQGTRLTVV.

The V gene is TRBV24-1, the J gene TRBJ2-3, with 9 bases aligning to TRBD2. With 9 bases clipped from V and 6 bases from J, the junction kept 9 bases outside the gene matches. The germline gives CDR1 KGHDR, CDR2 SFDVKD. The CDR3 has 14 residues. The CDR3 protein is CATGDAGGPDTQYF. The DNA of the CDR3 is TGTGCCACCGGGGATGCGGGAGGGCCCGATACGCAGTATTTT.

The CDR3 spells CASSSTGGATEAFF. As DNA, the CDR3 is TGTGCCAGCAGTTCGACAGGGGGCGCGACTGAAGCTTTCTTT. The J gene is TRBJ1-1, the V gene TRBV2; 10 bases are a match to TRBD1. With 5 bases clipped from V and 5 bases from J, the junction kept 5 bases outside the gene matches. The CDR3 extends over 14 amino acids. Germline CDR1 is SNHLY and CDR2 is FYNNEI.

The V gene is TRBV4-1, the J gene TRBJ2-7; D remains ambiguous. Per the germline V gene, CDR1 is MGHRA and CDR2 is YSYEKL. V was trimmed by 0 bases and J by 2 bases, leaving 8 bases between them. This CDR3 has 14 amino acids. CDR3: CASSQDDNPYEQYF. The CDR3 DNA sequence: TGCGCCAGCAGCCAAGATGACAACCCCTACGAGCAGTACTTC.

This chain links TRBV10-3 with TRBJ1-2, with D tentatively TRBD1 (6 bases). Germline V CDR1 and CDR2: ENHRY, SYGVKD. The V end lost 4 bases, the J end lost 6 bases, and 12 bases lay between the germline ends. The CDR3 has 13 amino acids. CDR3 amino acids: CAISGSGVDGYTF. CDR3 DNA sequence: TGTGCCATCAGTGGGTCAGGGGTGGATGGCTACACCTTC.

The V call is TRBV9, the J call TRBJ2-5; 7 bases fit TRBD2. V lost 0 bases, J lost 5 bases, and 4 bases stayed unmatched. The CDR3 runs to 14 residues. Germline V CDR1 and CDR2: SGDLS, YYNGEE. CDR3 sequence (DNA): TGTGCCAGCAGCGTAGGACTAGCCTCTGAGACCCAGTACTTC. It is translated as CASSVGLASETQYF.

The chain recombines TRBV4-1 with TRBJ2-1; tentative D call: TRBD1 (5 bases). The CDR3 is 16 residues long. Germline V gene data show CDR1 as MGHRA and CDR2 as YSYEKL. V was clipped by 4 bases and J by 5 bases, with 18 bases between them. The CDR3: CASSLPGASSDNEQFF. CDR3 nucleotide sequence: TGCGCCAGCAGCCTTCCTGGGGCGAGCAGCGACAATGAGCAGTTCTTC.

This chain uses TRBV28 with TRBJ2-5, with 9 bases matching TRBD1. J was trimmed by 5 bases and V by 6 bases; bases with no gene match: 7. The germline gives CDR1 MDHEN, CDR2 SYDVKM. The CDR3 contains 14 residues. The CDR3 reads CASSQGQGGETQYF. The CDR3 bases are TGTGCCAGCAGCCAGGGACAGGGCGGGGAGACCCAGTACTTC. The whole variable domain, remainder taken from reference TRBV28 and TRBJ2-5, is DVKVTQSSRYLVKRTGEKVFLECVQDMDHENMFWYRQDPGLGLRLIYFSYDVKMKEKGDIPEGYSVSREKKERFSLILESASTNQTSMYLCASSQGQGGETQYFGPGTRLLVL.

This rearrangement joins TRBV5-4 to TRBJ1-2; D is perhaps TRBD1 (5 bases). Germline V gives CDR1 SGHNT, CDR2 YYREEE (reference sequence). V was clipped by 4 bases and J by 1 base, with 8 bases between them. The CDR3 spans 13 residues. The CDR3 region is CASSRGGNYGYTF. In DNA, the CDR3 is TGTGCCAGCAGCCGGGGGGGTAACTATGGCTACACCTTC. Combining the CDR3 with reference TRBV5-4 and TRBJ1-2 gives the whole variable domain ETGVTQSPTHLIKTRGQQVTLRCSSQSGHNTVSWYQQALGQGPQFIFQYYREEENGRGNFPPRFSGLQFPNYSSELNVNALELDDSALYLCASSRGGNYGYTFGSGTRLTVV.

This clone was counted a single time. This chain connects TRBV28 to TRBJ1-1, with D possibly being TRBD1 (6 bases). This CDR3 has 14 residues. Germline CDR1 and CDR2: MDHEN and SYDVKM. The V end lost 5 bases, the J end lost 5 bases, and 15 bases lay between the germline ends. CDR3 nucleotides: TGTGCCAGCAGTGGAGTCACAGGGTATACTGAAGCTTTCTTT. It specifies CASSGVTGYTEAFF. The full variable domain, completed using reference TRBV28 and TRBJ1-1, is DVKVTQSSRYLVKRTGEKVFLECVQDMDHENMFWYRQDPGLGLRLIYFSYDVKMKEKGDIPEGYSVSREKKERFSLILESASTNQTSMYLCASSGVTGYTEAFFGQGTRLTVV.